The T cell receptor (beta chain) described here comes from a study of cytomegalovirus exposure and HLA in healthy donors. Study-level points and caveats: An analysis was carried out at a later point. It showed that HLA-associated TCR beta chains were more clonally expanded than equally common non-associated chains.

A word on this clone: Its antigen is not identified.

PCR used 60 Vbeta primers and 13 Jbeta primers. Produced via immunoSEQ multiplex PCR; TCRdb's table is partial and in-frame only. In the table there are 250,000 to 350,000 clones, over 85% of which are singletons. This receptor was identified in a woman under 30 in good health and CMV-seronegative. The sequenced sample was PBMCs.

The CDR3 region has the DNA TGCAGCGTTGTCCTCGGCCAGGGGAAGGCTGAAGCTTTCTTT. Translated, it gives CSVVLGQGKAEAFF. The chain joins TRBV29-1 to TRBJ1-1, with TRBD1 as a possible D gene (6 bases). Germline V gene data show CDR1 as SQVTM and CDR2 as ANQGSEA. The CDR3 loop spans 14 amino acids. Trimming took 4 bases from V and 6 from J, leaving 18 bases between them. Based on the CDR3 plus reference TRBV29-1 and TRBJ1-1, the full variable domain is SAVISQKPSRDICQRGTSLTIQCQVDSQVTMMFWYRQQPGQSLTLIATANQGSEATYESGFVIDKFPISRPNLTFSTLTVSNMSPEDSSIYLCSVVLGQGKAEAFFGQGTRLTVV.